Listed below are T cell receptor beta chains from one sample, sequenced in a study of blood T cell repertoires in COVID-19. Method: immunoSEQ multiplex PCR; TCRdb's copy keeps in-frame clones and lacks some. The sample holds over 250,000 clones, 89% seen once. Sequenced: peripheral blood. These receptors were obtained from a man over 45 with acute or convalescent COVID-19. Each CDR3 is given with its conserved first and last residue. D genes are given only for firm matches. The listing skips clone size in some rows; elsewhere it reads once, few, many or a size class.

v_call,j_call,clone_size,d_call,cdr3_nt,cdr3_aa
TRBV4-2,TRBJ2-7,-,TRBD1,TGTGCCAGCAGCCGCCGGCAGGGGGTCGTCGAGCAGTACTTC,CASSRRQGVVEQYF
TRBV10-2,TRBJ1-1,-,TRBD1,TGCGCCAGCAGTAGACAGGGCCCCACTGAAGCTTTCTTT,CASSRQGPTEAFF
TRBV18,TRBJ1-6,once,-,TGTGCCAGCTCACCAGGACAAGAATCACCCCTCCACTTT,CASSPGQESPLHF
TRBV30,TRBJ1-6,-,TRBD1,TGTGCCAGGCAAGGGACAGGGGCCGCTTTTTATAATTCACCCCTCCACTTT,CARQGTGAAFYNSPLHF
TRBV6-5,TRBJ2-1,-,TRBD2,TGTGCCAGCCACGCACCCGGGACTACATACAATGAGCAGTTCTTC,CASHAPGTTYNEQFF
TRBV7-2,TRBJ1-3,-,TRBD1,TGTGCCAGCAGCTTAGTAGGCAGGGGGACGGGAAACACCATATATTTT,CASSLVGRGTGNTIYF
TRBV20-1,TRBJ2-3,-,TRBD2,TGCAGTGCTAGTCGGACTAGCGGGGCCACTAGCACAGATACGCAGTATTTT,CSASRTSGATSTDTQYF
TRBV10-3,TRBJ2-1,-,TRBD2,TGTGCCATCAGTGAGTCGACTAGCGGGGAAAATGAGCAGTTCTTC,CAISESTSGENEQFF
TRBV19,TRBJ1-6,-,TRBD1,TGTGCCAGTAGGACAGGGGGGCGGAACAATTCACCCCTCCACTTT,CASRTGGRNNSPLHF
TRBV18,TRBJ2-7,-,TRBD2,TGTGCCAGCTCACCAGGGACTAGTATGTACGAGCAGTACTTC,CASSPGTSMYEQYF
TRBV2,TRBJ2-5,-,-,TGTGCCAGCAGTGCCCCTACGGAGACCCAGTACTTC,CASSAPTETQYF
TRBV27,TRBJ2-2,once,TRBD2,TGTGCCAGCAGTTTACTAGCGGGGGCGAACACCGGGGAGCTGTTTTTT,CASSLLAGANTGELFF
TRBV13,TRBJ2-5,once,TRBD1,TGTGCCAGTAGCACGAGCAGGGGGTACGGTCAGACCCAGTACTTC,CASSTSRGYGQTQYF
TRBV29-1,TRBJ1-1,-,-,TGCAGCGTCCCCGGGACACTCGGCGCTTTCTTT,CSVPGTLGAFF
TRBV7-6,TRBJ1-2,-,-,TGTGCCAGCAGCATAGACAAGAACTATGGCTACACCTTC,CASSIDKNYGYTF
TRBV19,TRBJ1-1,-,-,TGTGCCAGTAGTATTTCAACAGACACTGAAGCTTTCTTT,CASSISTDTEAFF
TRBV7-2,TRBJ2-7,-,TRBD2,TGTGCCAGCTCTACTAGCGGGGGCTCCTACGAGCAGTACTTC,CASSTSGGSYEQYF
TRBV5-8,TRBJ1-3,-,-,TGTGCCAGCAGCCGTCGGACAGTCGGAAACACCATATATTTT,CASSRRTVGNTIYF
TRBV19,TRBJ2-6,-,TRBD1,TGTGCCAGTAGTGGCCAGGGGGTAACTGGGGCCAACGTCCTGACTTTC,CASSGQGVTGANVLTF
TRBV9,TRBJ1-5,-,-,TGTGCCAGCAGCGTAGGGGGCGGCTACAATCAGCCCCAGCATTTT,CASSVGGGYNQPQHF
TRBV29-1,TRBJ1-1,-,-,TGCAGCGTTGCCCTATATGAAGCTTTCTTT,CSVALYEAFF
TRBV7-2,TRBJ2-5,-,TRBD2,TGTGCCAGCAGCTTAAGTCTAGCGGGGGTCCAAGAGACCCAGTACTTC,CASSLSLAGVQETQYF
TRBV19,TRBJ1-3,-,-,TGTGCCAGTAGTAAAGAGTTGGCCAGTCGCTCTGTCGGAAACACCATATATTTT,CASSKELASRSVGNTIYF
TRBV7-9,TRBJ1-1,-,-,TGTGCCAGCAGCTTCTACAGAAACACTGAAGCTTTCTTT,CASSFYRNTEAFF
TRBV2,TRBJ1-2,-,-,TGTGCCAGCAGTGCGGGCAGGGAAGATGGCTACACCTTC,CASSAGREDGYTF
TRBV7-9,TRBJ1-1,-,TRBD1,TGTGCCACAGGGACAGACATGAACACTGAAGCTTTCTTT,CATGTDMNTEAFF
TRBV6-5,TRBJ1-3,-,-,TGTGCCGCAAGGGGTTCGGGAAACACCATATATTTT,CAARGSGNTIYF
TRBV19,TRBJ1-5,-,-,TGTGCCTACAGGTATAGCAATCAGCCCCAGCATTTT,CAYRYSNQPQHF
TRBV6-1,TRBJ1-1,-,TRBD1,TGTGCCAGCAGTGAATCCCGGGACAGGGGGCGTTCGAACACTGAAGCTTTCTTT,CASSESRDRGRSNTEAFF
TRBV30,TRBJ1-1,-,TRBD1,TGTGCCTTCCAGGGGGAAAGCACTGAAGCTTTCTTT,CAFQGESTEAFF
TRBV5-4,TRBJ2-7,-,-,TGTGCCAGCAGCTTGGATGCAGGGAACTACGAGCAGTACTTC,CASSLDAGNYEQYF
TRBV7-6,TRBJ2-1,-,-,TGTGCCAGCAGCTTAGGGGGGGGGCGCCGGAATGAGCAGTTCTTC,CASSLGGGRRNEQFF
TRBV15,TRBJ2-3,-,-,TGTGCCACCAGTTCCCAAGGGGGGGATTTCACAGATACGCAGTATTTT,CATSSQGGDFTDTQYF
TRBV12-3/TRBV12-4,TRBJ1-1,once,-,TGTGCCAGCAGTAACTGGAGGACTGAAGCTTTCTTT,CASSNWRTEAFF
TRBV30,TRBJ1-2,-,-,TGTGCCTGGAGTCAACGGGGAGTCCTTCCCTATGGCTACACCTTC,CAWSQRGVLPYGYTF
TRBV4-1,TRBJ1-6,once,TRBD1,TGCGCCAGCAGCCAAGCCCCGAAGGGACAGAAAAATTCACCCCTCCACTTT,CASSQAPKGQKNSPLHF
TRBV29-1,TRBJ2-7,few,-,TGCAGCGTTGGGGAGACAGGTCTCGAGCAGTACTTC,CSVGETGLEQYF
TRBV4-1,TRBJ1-1,-,-,TGCGCCAGCAGCCAAGTTCGACTGTTTACTGAAGCTTTCTTT,CASSQVRLFTEAFF
TRBV10-1,TRBJ2-7,-,-,TGCGCCAGCAGCAAGGACAGAGGCTACGAGCAGTACTTC,CASSKDRGYEQYF
TRBV2,TRBJ1-2,few,TRBD1,TGTGCCGGAAACCGGGACAGGGGTACCTATGGCTACACCTTC,CAGNRDRGTYGYTF
TRBV10-3,TRBJ2-5,-,-,TGTGCCATTTGGGATTCCGGGACATATCAAGAGACCCAGTACTTC,CAIWDSGTYQETQYF
TRBV9,TRBJ1-2,-,TRBD1,TGTGCCAGCAGCGACCCGACAGGGAACTATGGCTACACCTTC,CASSDPTGNYGYTF
TRBV2,TRBJ1-2,-,-,TGTGCCAGCAGTGAGATGGGGGCTGCTAACTATGGCTACACCTTC,CASSEMGAANYGYTF
TRBV7-3,TRBJ2-3,once,TRBD2,TGTGCCAGCAGCCAACCGGGACTAGCGGGGGGGCCCTGGCTAACAGATACGCAGTATTTT,CASSQPGLAGGPWLTDTQYF
TRBV9,TRBJ2-7,-,-,TGTGCCAGCAGCGTAGCAACCGGGGTCACCTACGAGCAGTACTTC,CASSVATGVTYEQYF
TRBV9,TRBJ1-5,-,-,TGTGCCAGCAGCGTAGGTCAGACAGTCGACAATCAGCCCCAGCATTTT,CASSVGQTVDNQPQHF
TRBV6-5,TRBJ2-7,once,TRBD2,TGTGCCACCGGGACTGGCCCAGCGGGGTCTTACGAGCAGTACTTC,CATGTGPAGSYEQYF
TRBV7-3,TRBJ1-1,-,TRBD1,TGTGCCAGCAGCTTAGGGACAGGGTCCACTGAAGCTTTCTTT,CASSLGTGSTEAFF